Listed here are 18 T cell receptor beta chains from one sample, sequenced in a study of T-cell memory formation after mild COVID-19. TCRdb re-analysed the 5' RACE reads in MiXCR, keeping a single row per CDR3 protein. The table has 90,000 to 120,000 distinct CDR3 sequences, 13% to 15% seen once. What was sequenced was PBMCs or a T cell subset sorted from them (not recorded which). Receptor source: a man aged 18 to 29 who had mild COVID-19 (a few samples of this study predate the infection). Cell type and time point are not known.

The chain uses TRBV7-9 and TRBJ1-6; D gene ambiguous. V was trimmed by 4 bases and J by 9 bases, leaving 7 bases between them. Germline CDR1 reads SEHNR; CDR2 reads FQNEAQ (reference sequence). The CDR3 loop spans 12 amino acids. The CDR3 loop reads CASSSAASPLHF. The CDR3 DNA is TGTGCCAGCAGCTCGGCGGCTTCACCCCTCCACTTT.

This chain connects TRBV5-6 to TRBJ2-2, with D possibly being TRBD2 (6 bases). Germline CDR1 and CDR2: SGHDT and YYEEEE. The CDR3 loop spans 13 amino acids. V gave up 6 bases and J gave up 4 bases, with 10 bases separating them. The CDR3 nucleotides are TGTGCCAGCATGGCGGGGCGCACCGGGGAGCTGTTTTTT. This encodes CASMAGRTGELFF.

This chain connects TRBV7-8 to TRBJ2-5, with 14 bases fitting TRBD2. This CDR3 comprises 18 residues. V lost 6 bases to trimming and J lost 3 bases; unmatched junction nucleotides: 12. From germline, CDR1 is SGHVS and CDR2 FQNEAQ. The CDR3 region is CASRRYPGLAGGKETQYF. The CDR3 DNA sequence: TGTGCCAGCAGAAGATACCCCGGACTAGCGGGGGGCAAAGAGACCCAGTACTTC.

In its sample, this clonotype was seen a few times. In DNA, the CDR3 is TGTGCCAGCAGTATCCGGGACAGGGGGTTGGACACCGGGGAGCTGTTTTTT. Encoded protein: CASSIRDRGLDTGELFF. This chain uses TRBV12-3 or TRBV12-4 with TRBJ2-2; 11 positions match TRBD1. V trimming: 5 bases; J trimming: 3 bases; junction bases outside the gene matches: 8. The CDR3 runs to 17 residues.

This sequence joins TRBV7-3 and TRBJ2-1; D possibly uses TRBD1 or TRBD2 (5 bases each). Germline V gene lookup returns CDR1 SGHTA and CDR2 FQGTGA. The V gene lost 6 bases and the J gene lost 5 bases, with 14 bases spanning the gap. The length of the CDR3 is 14 residues. The DNA of the CDR3 is TGTGCCAGCAGTGAATGGCAGGGACACAATGAGCAGTTCTTC. It is translated as CASSEWQGHNEQFF.

This rearrangement joins TRBV21-1 to TRBJ2-2; the table gives TRBD1 as D, unverified against the DNA. TRBV21-1 is a listed pseudogene. The CDR3 contains 15 residues. The CDR3 sequence is CASSKEGGYTGELFF. The CDR3 DNA follows: TGTGCCAGCAGCAAAGAGGGGGGCTACACCGGGGAGCTGTTTTTT.

This clonotype has just a few counts. The CDR3 bases are TGTGCCAGCAGCTACCCCGGGACAGGGGGCAGCTACAATGAGCAGTTCTTC. This translates into CASSYPGTGGSYNEQFF. The rearrangement uses TRBV6-2 or TRBV6-3 and TRBJ2-1; 12 bases are a match to TRBD1. The CDR3 is 17 residues long. Germline trimming cut 6 bases from V and 3 bases from J; bases unmatched to any gene: 9. Germline-derived CDR1 and CDR2 are MNHEY and SVGEGT.

The chain carries TRBV7-9 and TRBJ1-1; possibly TRBD1 for D (5 bases). CDR3 size: 16 residues. Germline assignment: CDR1 SEHNR and CDR2 FQNEAQ (reference sequence). V dropped 5 bases and J dropped 1 base, with 17 bases sitting between them. Here the CDR3 reads CASSPNPRGANTEAFF. The CDR3 DNA reads as TGTGCCAGCAGCCCGAACCCCCGAGGGGCGAACACTGAAGCTTTCTTT.

This clonotype was seen a few times. J is TRBJ2-7 and V is TRBV6-5; D is undetermined. The CDR3 loop spans 13 amino acids. In germline, CDR1 is MNHEY, CDR2 SVGAGI. V lost 4 bases and J 0 bases, leaving 7 bases between the germline ends. The CDR3 nucleotides are TGTGCCAGCAGTTGGGGTCGCTCCTACGAGCAGTACTTC. As protein: CASSWGRSYEQYF.

J is TRBJ1-2 and V is TRBV9; possible D gene TRBD1, 5 bases. Germline V gene data show CDR1 as SGDLS and CDR2 as YYNGEE. The V end lost 0 bases, the J end lost 8 bases, and 14 bases lay between the germline ends. The CDR3 is 14 residues long. The CDR3 region is CASSVEEGKGGYTF. DNA for the CDR3: TGTGCCAGCAGCGTAGAGGAGGGGAAAGGGGGCTACACCTTC.

The chain has TRBV4-1 and TRBJ2-7; D gene uncertain. Germline V gene data show CDR1 as MGHRA and CDR2 as YSYEKL. The V end lost 1 base, the J end lost 6 bases, and 10 bases lay between the germline ends. The CDR3 loop spans 13 amino acids. DNA for the CDR3: TGCGCCAGCAGCCAAGTTATACATGGCGAGCAGTACGTC. It codes for CASSQVIHGEQYV.

The J gene is TRBJ2-7, the V gene TRBV27; unclear D gene. The germline V and J ends were trimmed by 4 bases and 4 bases, with 11 bases remaining between them. Germline values: CDR1 MNHEY, CDR2 SMNVEV (reference sequence). This CDR3 is 13 amino acids long. The CDR3 is CASSSGLGYEQYV. In DNA, the CDR3 is TGTGCCAGCAGTTCAGGCCTAGGGTACGAGCAGTACGTC.

This clonotype was seen many times. The chain uses TRBV15 and TRBJ2-2; TRBD1 agrees at 8 bases. With 8 bases clipped from V and 3 bases from J, the junction kept 8 bases outside the gene matches. From germline, CDR1 is LNHNV and CDR2 YYDKDF (reference sequence). CDR3 length equals 15 residues. This chain's CDR3 is CATSGQGRYTGELFF. The CDR3 coding sequence is TGTGCCACCTCTGGACAGGGAAGGTACACCGGGGAGCTGTTTTTT.

J is TRBJ2-7 and V is TRBV2; TRBD1 aligns across 7 bases. CDR1 is SNHLY, CDR2 FYNNEI, per germline. Losses at the gene ends were 8 bases for V and 3 bases for J; bases not matched to a gene: 7. CDR3 length equals 13 residues. This CDR3 is CASGMTGFYEQYV. CDR3 coding DNA: TGTGCCAGCGGAATGACAGGGTTCTACGAGCAGTACGTC.

The chain uses TRBV5-6 and TRBJ1-6; D possibly corresponds to TRBD1 (5 bases). V lost 1 base, J lost 6 bases, and 20 bases lay in between. This CDR3 has 18 amino acids. Germline loops: CDR1 SGHDT, CDR2 YYEEEE. CDR3 protein: CASSLSRVVIWGNSPLHF. The DNA of the CDR3 is TGTGCCAGCAGCTTGTCCAGGGTGGTAATTTGGGGTAATTCACCCCTCCACTTT. The variable domain in full, with the rest retrieved from reference TRBV5-6 and TRBJ1-6, is DAGVTQSPTHLIKTRGQQVTLRCSPKSGHDTVSWYQQALGQGPQFIFQYYEEEERQRGNFPDRFSGHQFPNYSSELNVNALLLGDSALYLCASSLSRVVIWGNSPLHFGNGTRLTVT.

V is TRBV11-2 and J is TRBJ1-5; D perhaps matches TRBD1 (5 bases). V gave up 8 bases and J gave up 3 bases, with 14 bases separating them. The CDR3 has 14 amino acids. Germline V gene data show CDR1 as SGHAT and CDR2 as FQNNGV. Here the CDR3 DNA reads TGTGCCAGCTCCGGGGGGAGGAACAATCAGCCCCAGCATTTT. Protein: CASSGGRNNQPQHF.

The chain couples TRBV24-1 to TRBJ2-5, with 7 positions matching TRBD2. Unmatched junction bases numbered 7, after V lost 0 bases and J lost 4 bases. Germline CDR1 reads KGHDR; CDR2 reads SFDVKD. The CDR3 loop spans 16 amino acids. CDR3: CATSDLTTSVTETQYF. The CDR3 region has the DNA TGTGCCACCAGTGATTTGACTACTAGCGTCACAGAGACCCAGTACTTC.

CDR3 residues: CASCTSGGARADTQYF. CDR3 sequence (DNA): TGTGCCAGCTGTACTAGCGGGGGGGCCCGGGCAGATACGCAGTATTTT. The chain uses TRBV27 and TRBJ2-3, with 13 bases matching TRBD2. V dropped 8 bases and J dropped 4; count of bases not matched to a gene: 9. The CDR3 is made up of 16 amino acids. Germline values: CDR1 MNHEY, CDR2 SMNVEV (reference sequence).